This T cell receptor (beta chain) was sequenced during a study of cytomegalovirus exposure and HLA in healthy donors. The CDR3 covers 14 residues. Germline assignment: CDR1 SGDLS and CDR2 YYNGEE. Between the trimmed V and J ends, which lost 4 bases and 13 bases, there was a span of 24 bases. Primers: 60 Vbeta forward and 13 Jbeta reverse. Sequencing used immunoSEQ multiplex PCR; TCRdb keeps in-frame clones, though not all of them. This sample yields about 140,000 clones, of which roughly four fifths are seen a single time; about 3.2% belongs to the top ten. The rearrangement uses TRBV9 and TRBJ2-7; a possible D gene is TRBD2 (7 bases). Sequencing was done on a sample of PBMCs. The sequence was collected from a man between 18 and 29 years old in good health and CMV-seropositive. CDR3 nucleotide sequence: TGTGCCAGCAGCAGGGGGGGGGACTACGCAGCACCCTACTTC. Its translation is CASSRGGDYAAPYF.